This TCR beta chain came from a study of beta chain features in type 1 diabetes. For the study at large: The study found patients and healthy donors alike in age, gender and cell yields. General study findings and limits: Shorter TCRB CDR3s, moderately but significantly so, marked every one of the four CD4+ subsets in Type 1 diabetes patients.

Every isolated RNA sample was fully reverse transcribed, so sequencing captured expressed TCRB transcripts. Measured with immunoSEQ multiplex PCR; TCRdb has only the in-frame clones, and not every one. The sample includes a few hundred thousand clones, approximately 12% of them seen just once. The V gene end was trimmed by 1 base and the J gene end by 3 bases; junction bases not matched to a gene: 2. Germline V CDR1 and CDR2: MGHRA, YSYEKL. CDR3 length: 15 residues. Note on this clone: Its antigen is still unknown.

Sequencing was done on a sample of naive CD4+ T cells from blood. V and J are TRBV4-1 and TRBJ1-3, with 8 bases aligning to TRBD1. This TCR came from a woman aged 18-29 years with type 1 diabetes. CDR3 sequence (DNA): TGCGCCAGCAGCCAAGCAGGGACAGGTGGAAACACCATATATTTT. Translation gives CASSQAGTGGNTIYF.